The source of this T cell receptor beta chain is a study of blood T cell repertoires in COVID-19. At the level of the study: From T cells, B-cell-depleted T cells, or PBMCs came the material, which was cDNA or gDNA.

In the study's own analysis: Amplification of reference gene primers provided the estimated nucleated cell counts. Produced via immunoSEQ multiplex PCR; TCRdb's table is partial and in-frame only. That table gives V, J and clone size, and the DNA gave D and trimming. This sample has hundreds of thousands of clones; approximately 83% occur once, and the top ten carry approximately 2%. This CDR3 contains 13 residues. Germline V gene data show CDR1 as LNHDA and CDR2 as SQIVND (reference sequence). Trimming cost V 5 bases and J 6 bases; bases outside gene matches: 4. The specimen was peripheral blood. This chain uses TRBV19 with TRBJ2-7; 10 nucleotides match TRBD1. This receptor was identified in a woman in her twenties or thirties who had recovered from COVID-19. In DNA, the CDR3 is TGTGCCAGTAGTGACAGGGGGCTCGGCGAGCAGTACTTC. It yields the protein CASSDRGLGEQYF.